The source of this TCR beta chain is a study of OX40 agonist ivuxolimab in advanced cancers. Study-wide context: Previous treatment with anti-PD-1, anti-PD-L1 or anti-CTLA-4 therapy was allowed; 30% to 50% had received some. Of the patients, three showed partial responses, one with hepatocellular carcinoma and two with cutaneous melanoma. General observations from the study: Some of the nonresponding patients also showed low levels of normalized T-cell clonal expansion. The average count of expanded clones was higher among CD8+ T cells than among CD4+.

Assay used: immunoSEQ multiplex PCR; TCRdb lists only in-frame clones, some missing. Here the sample spans some 66,000 clones, more than 60% being singletons. Trimming cost V 0 bases and J 7 bases, with 9 bases left between them. Germline V lookup: CDR1 MGHRA, CDR2 YSYEKL. The CDR3 is 13 amino acids. Only one count was recorded for this clone. Antigen unknown. The sample here was CD4+ or CD8+ T cells sorted from blood, taken in a trial of the OX40 agonist ivuxolimab. The V call is TRBV4-1, the J call TRBJ1-2; D remains unclear. The sequence was collected from an adult with an advanced solid tumor such as melanoma, head and neck, liver or kidney cancer. The CDR3, as DNA: TGCGCCAGCAGCCAAGAAGGGTACCGTGGCTACACCTTC. As protein: CASSQEGYRGYTF.